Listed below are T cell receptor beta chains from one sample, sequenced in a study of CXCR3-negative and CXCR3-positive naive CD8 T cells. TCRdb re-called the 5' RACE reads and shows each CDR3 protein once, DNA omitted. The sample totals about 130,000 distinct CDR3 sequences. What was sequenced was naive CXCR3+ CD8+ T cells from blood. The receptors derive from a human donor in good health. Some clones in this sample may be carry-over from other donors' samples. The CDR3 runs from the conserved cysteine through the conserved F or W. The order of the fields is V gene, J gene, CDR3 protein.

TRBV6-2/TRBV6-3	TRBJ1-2	CASRGGAQETYGYTF
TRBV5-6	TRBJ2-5	CASSSGTSVETQYF
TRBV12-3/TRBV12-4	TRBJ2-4	CASTPPWGSERDKNIQYF
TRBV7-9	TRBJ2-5	CASSERPDQRETQYF
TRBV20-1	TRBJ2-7	CSARDQLAGVPYEQYF
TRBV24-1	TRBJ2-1	CATSDLVRRITYNEQFF
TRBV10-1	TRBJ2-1	CASSESRATYNEQFF
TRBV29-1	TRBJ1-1	CSVDGDTEAFF
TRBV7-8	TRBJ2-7	CASSPAVGSSYEQYF
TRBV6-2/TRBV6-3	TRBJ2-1	CASSYSYTTSSYNEQFF
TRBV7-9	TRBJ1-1	CASSLDGGAGDEAFF
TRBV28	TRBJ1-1	CASSLGRGRTEAFF
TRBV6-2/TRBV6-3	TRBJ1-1	CASSYLPWDRGQTEAFF
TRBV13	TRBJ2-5	CASSLGFLGAQYF
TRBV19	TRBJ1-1	CASSISNTEAFF
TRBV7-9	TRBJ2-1	CASSWTGDSYNEQFF
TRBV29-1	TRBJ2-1	CSVFGSGDEQFF
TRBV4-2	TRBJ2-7	CASSKALRHEQYF
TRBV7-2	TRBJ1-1	CASSPPGQGRDTEAFF
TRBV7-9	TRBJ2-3	CASSPKTSGVTDTQYF
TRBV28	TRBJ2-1	CPSSPLRSSYNEQFF
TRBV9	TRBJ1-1	CASSGTGDGEAFF
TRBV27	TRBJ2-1	CASSLGTSGHNEQFF
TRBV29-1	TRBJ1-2	CSVDVGTGGNYGYTF
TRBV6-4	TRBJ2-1	CASSDVGQRRGEQFF
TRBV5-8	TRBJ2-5	CASSLGPGSGGLSGTQYF
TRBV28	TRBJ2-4	CASSPWGENKNIQYF
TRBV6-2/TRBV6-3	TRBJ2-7	CASTSTPSSGTYEQYF
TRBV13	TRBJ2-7	CASTRGGAGTGEQYF
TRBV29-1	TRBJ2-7	CSARGGADYEQYF
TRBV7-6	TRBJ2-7	CASSPSGGDSYEQYF
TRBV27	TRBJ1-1	CASSLFGGTEAFF
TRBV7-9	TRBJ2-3	CASSLTAGATDTQHF
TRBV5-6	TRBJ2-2	CASSTADGENTGELFF
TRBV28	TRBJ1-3	CASSFWGAPGIQSSGNTIYF
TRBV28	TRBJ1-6	CASSLKAVSYNSPLHF
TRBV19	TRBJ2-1	CASSITVNSGSSYNEQFF
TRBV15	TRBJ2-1	CATNSGSGDEQFF
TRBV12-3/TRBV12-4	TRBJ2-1	CASSTLTGNEQFF
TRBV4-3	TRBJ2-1	CASSQEAGGGEQFF
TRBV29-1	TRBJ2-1	CSVGGKADPGLAASYNEQFF
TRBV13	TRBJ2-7	CASTRGGGGTYEQYF
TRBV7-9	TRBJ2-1	CASSAPGGRSDEQFF
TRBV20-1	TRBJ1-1	CSASFGGNTEAFF
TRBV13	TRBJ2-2	CASSSAGELFF
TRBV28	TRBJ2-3	CASSLLGGPGDTQYF
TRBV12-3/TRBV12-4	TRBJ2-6	CASRQTGTGEGANVLTF
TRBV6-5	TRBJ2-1	CASSPRDYSYNEHFF
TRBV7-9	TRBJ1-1	CASTGPGDQNTEAFF
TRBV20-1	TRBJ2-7	CSARDQGLAWYEQYF
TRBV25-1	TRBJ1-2	CASSEPSYGYTF
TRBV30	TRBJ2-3	CAWSASGTGGTDTQNF
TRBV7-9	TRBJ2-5	CARSGRVAAPETQYF